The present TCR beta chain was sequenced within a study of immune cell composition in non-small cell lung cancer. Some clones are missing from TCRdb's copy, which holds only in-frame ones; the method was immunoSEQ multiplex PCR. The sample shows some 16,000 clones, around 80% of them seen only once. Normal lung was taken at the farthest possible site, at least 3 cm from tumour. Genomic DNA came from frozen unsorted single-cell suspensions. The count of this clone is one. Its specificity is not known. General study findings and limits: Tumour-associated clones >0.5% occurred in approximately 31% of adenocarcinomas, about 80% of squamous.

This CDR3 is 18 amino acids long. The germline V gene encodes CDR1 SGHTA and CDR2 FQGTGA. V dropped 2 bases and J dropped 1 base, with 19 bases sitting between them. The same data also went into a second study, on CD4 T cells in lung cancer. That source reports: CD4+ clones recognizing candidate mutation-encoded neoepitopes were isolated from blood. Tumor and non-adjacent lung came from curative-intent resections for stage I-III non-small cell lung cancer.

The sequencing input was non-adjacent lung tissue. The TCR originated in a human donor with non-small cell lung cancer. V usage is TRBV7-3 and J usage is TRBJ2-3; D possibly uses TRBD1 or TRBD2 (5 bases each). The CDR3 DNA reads TGTGCCAGCAGCTTAGGAAGGGGTGGGGACGACGGCACAGATACGCAGTATTTT. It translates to CASSLGRGGDDGTDTQYF.